This T cell receptor (beta chain) originates from a study of T cell clones after liver transplantation. Study details: Samples came pre-transplant, pre-randomization before withdrawal, and post-randomization after withdrawal ended.

Profiling relied on immunoSEQ multiplex PCR, and the TCRdb table lists in-frame clones only, not all of them. The sample has tens of thousands of clones, around 90% seen once. This CDR3 spans 12 amino acids. Germline V gives CDR1 SQVTM, CDR2 ANQGSEA. The V end lost 5 bases, the J end lost 6 bases, and 14 bases lay between the germline ends. The gene calls are TRBV29-1 and TRBJ2-7; D perhaps matches TRBD1 (5 bases). Sequenced here: CD4+ T cells from blood, sampled before liver transplant. The TCR comes from a human donor who received a liver transplant. CDR3 residues: CSVYVTGSEQYF. The CDR3 bases are TGCAGCGTTTATGTTACAGGTAGCGAGCAGTACTTC.